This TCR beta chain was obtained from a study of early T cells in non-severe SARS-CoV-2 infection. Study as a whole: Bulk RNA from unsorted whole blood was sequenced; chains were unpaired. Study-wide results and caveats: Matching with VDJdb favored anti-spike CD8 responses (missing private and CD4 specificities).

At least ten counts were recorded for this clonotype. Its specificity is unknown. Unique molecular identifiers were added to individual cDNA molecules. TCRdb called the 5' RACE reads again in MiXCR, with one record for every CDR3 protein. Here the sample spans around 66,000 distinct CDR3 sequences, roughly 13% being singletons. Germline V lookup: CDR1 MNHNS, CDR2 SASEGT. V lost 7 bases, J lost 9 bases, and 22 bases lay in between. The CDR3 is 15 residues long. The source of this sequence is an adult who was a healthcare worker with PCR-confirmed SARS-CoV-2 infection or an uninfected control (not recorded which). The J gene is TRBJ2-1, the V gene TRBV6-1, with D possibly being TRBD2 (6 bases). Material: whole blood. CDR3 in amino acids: CASMTSGGARGEQFF. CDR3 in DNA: TGTGCCAGCATGACGAGTGGGGGAGCGCGGGGTGAGCAGTTCTTC.